The T cell receptor beta chain described here comes from a study of blood T cell repertoires in COVID-19. Clones were sequenced by immunoSEQ multiplex PCR, and TCRdb holds only the in-frame ones, with some missing. The table records some 210,000 clones, nearly 90% of them present only once. The sample comprised peripheral blood. The clonotype comes from a woman aged 40-49 years who had recovered from COVID-19.

CDR3 residues: CAISGLAGETGELFF. The CDR3 DNA is TGTGCCATCAGTGGGTTAGCGGGAGAAACCGGGGAGCTGTTTTTT. The chain employs TRBV10-3 and TRBJ2-2, with TRBD2 matching over 9 bases. After removal of 4 bases from V and 5 bases from J, the junction contained 5 bases not matched to a gene. The CDR3 consists of 15 residues. The germline CDR1 and CDR2 sequences are ENHRY and SYGVKD.